The source of this T cell receptor (beta chain) is a study of blood T cell repertoires in COVID-19. Study-level information: In each case, the material was cDNA or gDNA derived from T cells, B-cell-depleted T cells, or PBMCs.

After removal of 4 bases from V and 6 bases from J, the junction contained 2 bases not matched to a gene. CDR1 and CDR2 (germline): MGHDK, SYGVNS. The CDR3 has 15 amino acids. Per the original methods: Estimated nucleated cell counts came from reference gene primer amplification. Clones were read by immunoSEQ multiplex PCR, and TCRdb kept only the in-frame ones, dropping some. That table gives V, J and clone size, and the DNA gave D and trimming. The table records around 100,000 clones, almost 80% of them present only once. The chain couples TRBV25-1 to TRBJ2-2; 13 bases are shared with TRBD2. Sequences were obtained from peripheral blood. This sequence originates from a man aged 60-69 years with active or convalescent COVID-19. In DNA form, the CDR3 reads TGTGCCAGCAGTGGGACTAGCGGGAGACCCGGGGAGCTGTTTTTT. It encodes CASSGTSGRPGELFF.